The clone carrying this TCR beta chain was found once. This entry belongs to a study of control samples from healthy donors and cancer patients. TCRdb keeps only in-frame clones here, not all; method: immunoSEQ multiplex PCR. The profile shows 150,000 to 200,000 clones, almost 90% of them singletons. Germline CDR1 SGHKS, CDR2 YYEKEE (reference sequence). The V gene lost 2 bases and the J gene lost 11 bases, with 22 bases spanning the gap. The CDR3 loop spans 15 amino acids. This TCR derives from a man in his late teens or twenties in good health. The chain is built from TRBV5-5 and TRBJ1-1; D is possibly TRBD1 (5 bases). Input material: blood. The CDR3 region is CASSLEWGQTVLAFF. The DNA of the CDR3 is TGTGCCAGCAGCTTAGAATGGGGCCAAACCGTTTTGGCTTTCTTT.